Given below is one T cell receptor (beta chain) in context. It has no known antigen specificity. The record has no base qualities; no much larger clone is one base away. This entry is derived from a study of cytomegalovirus exposure and HLA in healthy donors (dated by TCRdb to 2016 to 2017). About the study as a whole: According to an earlier analysis of around 600 of the donors, about 179 million T cells yielded 117 million unique TCR beta sequences and less than 300 Gb of sequence data. A handful of DR-DQ haplotypes were handled as single units for association and clustering because linkage in the cohort was strong. Alongside the repertoire data, information on donor age, sex, ethnicity and CMV serostatus was compiled. To decide whether each TCR beta V gene segment behaved as functional or pseudogenic, an earlier analysis of approximately 590 of the donors relied on high-throughput TCR beta sequencing. Of the 300 to 450 genotyped donors, 80% to 90% were placed in the genetic ancestry cluster associated with self-reported Caucasian donors. The study aimed to test whether signatures of past pathogen exposure could be identified by cataloging public T cell receptors. About 320 gigabases of sequencing data and 70 million to 85 million unique TCR sequences were included in an early release covering about 620 HLA-typed donors. A separate validation cohort of approximately 120 different subjects was used in addition to the roughly 670-subject first cohort. Across 398 genotyped donors of the cohort, an average of approximately 220,000 unique TCR beta nucleotide sequences per donor were sequenced, and roughly 20% of those sequences were non-productive. The study used immunosequencing to profile the T cell repertoires of approximately 640 subjects and linked those repertoires to cytomegalovirus serostatus. HLA typing included class I and class II loci at four-digit resolution. All discovery cohort repertoires had been generated on a single sequencing platform. To study patterns of TCR occurrence, a later analysis re-analyzed previously published TCR beta repertoires from several hundred donors and added high-resolution HLA genotyping. In a later genetic analysis, genome-wide SNP genotypes for about 60% of the 666 donors were used, and that subset was treated as a discovery cohort. The number of typed donors differed by locus: about 629-630 for A, B, C, DRB1 and DQB1; some 500 for DQA1; 606 for DPA1; and around 490 for DPB1. In the later analysis, no new phenotypic data were used to find candidate immune exposures; instead, reliance was placed on TCR beta sequences and their occurrence across donors. High-throughput TCR immunosequencing, statistical association of individual TCRs with disease status, and machine learning were combined to predict cytomegalovirus infection status.

The library was built by means of the immunoSEQ multiplex PCR assay. For the multiplex PCR, a mixture combining 60 forward primers for TCR Vbeta segments and 13 reverse primers for TCR Jbeta segments was used. A multiplex PCR assay on genomic DNA amplified the CDR3 region of rearranged TCR beta genes. The amplified TCR beta libraries were sequenced on the Illumina HiSeq System as 87-base-pair reads. Per the authors' processing: A later analysis counted around 72 million unique TCR beta chains across the 550 to 700 repertoires, and roughly 11 million of these chains were shared by at least two donors. Raw reads were error-corrected and collapsed into unique sequences with a nearest-neighbor algorithm that merged closely related sequences to remove PCR and sequencing errors. Alignment of CDR3 sequences to IMGT reference sequences was used to assign V, D and J gene segments. For a sequence to be retained, a match of at least six nucleotides to both a V gene segment and a J gene segment was required. A rearrangement was called productive if the CDR3 had no stop codons and remained in frame with V and J, and every other rearrangement was called non-productive. CDR3 was defined according to IMGT convention as the region running from the second conserved V-encoded cysteine to the conserved J-encoded phenylalanine. In an earlier analysis of approximately 500 of the donors, sequences lacking an unambiguous match to a single V gene segment were excluded. An earlier analysis of 587 of the donors called V segments functional above 56.7% productive rearrangements and segregating when the between-donor standard deviation exceeded 5%. A statistical classification framework was built for diagnosing cytomegalovirus status from the catalog of TCR beta chain sequences. A later analysis assigned V and J genes by comparing TCR nucleotide sequences with IMGT/GENE-DB human TR gene sequences. In a later analysis, CDR3 sequences and most-parsimonious VDJ recombination scenarios were assigned using the TCRdist pipeline. In a later analysis, every TCR beta chain was defined by the combination of its CDR3 amino acid sequence and its V-gene family, and reads without a unique V-gene family were dropped. To address suspected cross-contamination and a sequencing artifact, a later analysis removed roughly 580 highly shared, low-generation-probability nucleotide sequences. In a later analysis, a clonal expansion index was calculated for each public chain from normalized within-repertoire ranks of inferred template counts. In a later analysis, generation probabilities were computed with a VDJ recombination model fitted to out-of-frame rearrangements, and the resulting probabilities were checked against IGoR. In a later analysis, TCR-TCR, TCR-HLA and TCR-CMV co-occurrence was scored with hypergeometric tests, and a repertoire-size bias correction was applied to TCR pairs. False discovery rates were estimated in a later analysis by permuting HLA or CMV assignments 20 times. In a later analysis, co-occurring TCRs were grouped using DBSCAN, with TCRdist sequence similarity added in when clustering inside HLA-allele-positive subsets. Co-occurrence clustering excluded repertoires with fewer than 30,000 or more than 120,000 public chains, plus five with anomalous nucleotide sharing. TCRdb took over this immuneACCESS table, retaining in-frame rearrangements with V and J assigned. Such tables are incomplete; in checked studies, under half of the missing clones stem from an unresolved V gene, and the remainder is unexplained. That table gives V, J and clone size, and the DNA gave D and trimming. Within this sample are approximately 150,000 clones, with under 85% of them counted one time only. The top ten hold about 5.4% of the sample.

Here is what the overall study found, with its caveats: While some public TCRs were present in many individuals, most TCR sequences turned up only very rarely across donors. The authors suggested that the approach could potentially be generalized to other disease states and immunological phenotypes. In an earlier analysis of approximately 590 of the donors, most TCR beta V segments appeared in productive rearrangements about 87% or about 30% of the time, broadly matching IMGT annotations. Assigning TCR associations to individual alleles was difficult when HLA alleles, especially DR and DQ, strongly co-occurred. In this cohort, only TCR beta chains were sequenced, and detectable features were limited by the absence of alpha or paired-chain data. Correlated functional status among segregating V segments might reflect linkage disequilibrium, but an unknown experimental factor could not be ruled out. In vitro tests confirmed that a few of the cytomegalovirus-associated TCR beta chains recognize cytomegalovirus antigens. Most CMV-associated TCR beta chains appeared to be HLA-restricted in a later analysis, and the HLA associations seemed to be driven largely by CMV exposure. Compared with the roughly 670-donor mean, donors in an Asian-associated ancestry cluster had fewer N-insertions in productive TCRs, according to a later genetic analysis. V-gene and J-gene trimming of TCR beta chains was associated with a missense DCLRE1C variant in a later genetic analysis, and the association was replicated in an independent cohort. In the study, some 160 TCR beta chains were listed as associated with cytomegalovirus. Because some donors lacked HLA typing at each locus, the association tests relied only on the typed subset. Cytomegalovirus status was reported to be diagnosed by the classifier with high specificity and sensitivity in both the original and validation cohorts. A cluster of highly shared sequence variants was judged likely to be a technical artifact of the sequencing pipeline. A later analysis found that HLA-associated TCR beta chains were more clonally expanded and had lower generation probabilities than equally common non-associated chains. For the cohort, immune exposure information was limited to CMV serostatus. Several of the top co-occurrence clusters appeared to be linked to parvovirus B19, influenza, CMV and Epstein-Barr virus, according to a later analysis. In a later analysis, TCR association rates were found to vary across HLA loci, with the most associated TCRs seen for DRB1 alleles and the fewest for HLA-C alleles. A later analysis associated approximately 17,000 TCR beta sequences with specific HLA alleles at a false discovery rate of 0.05. About 15 rarely observed V segments, including chromosome 9 orphons, were excluded from the earlier analysis of about 600 of the donors because counts were too low. Roughly uniform sequencing depth across donors was assumed in presence/absence analyses, although this assumption may not hold. A further reported finding was that TCR beta sequences accurately predicted the HLA-A and HLA-B alleles for most subjects in the first cohort. Some IMGT-functional V segments, including TRBV6-2 and TRBV6-3, could not be distinguished by the 87-base-pair reads and were therefore excluded.

The cohort consisted of approximately 690 healthy bone marrow donors. At the time of sampling, all cohort members were nominally healthy, though unrecorded immune exposures were likely present. The donor was CMV seropositive and belonged to the group of some 290 seropositive cohort members. Every donor gave a peripheral blood sample, and the peripheral blood mononuclear cells from that sample were used for TCR beta sequencing. The Qiagen DNeasy Blood Extraction Kit was used to extract genomic DNA from the blood cell samples. Germline trimming: 0 bases from V, 1 base from J; junction bases outside gene matches: 2. Reading from cysteine to phenylalanine, the CDR3 counts 15 amino acids. Kept here is only the CDR3 DNA, which spans 45 bases and is read in frame from base 1. The germline V gene encodes CDR1 SGDLS and CDR2 YYNGEE.

The chain employs TRBV9 and TRBJ2-3; 7 central nucleotides agree with TRBD2. The sequence derives from a woman in her late teens or twenties in good health and CMV-seropositive. Sample: PBMCs. Here is the DNA: TGTGCCAGCAGCGTAGTTGCGGGGGGCACAGATACGCAGTATTTT. It translates to CASSVVAGGTDTQYF.